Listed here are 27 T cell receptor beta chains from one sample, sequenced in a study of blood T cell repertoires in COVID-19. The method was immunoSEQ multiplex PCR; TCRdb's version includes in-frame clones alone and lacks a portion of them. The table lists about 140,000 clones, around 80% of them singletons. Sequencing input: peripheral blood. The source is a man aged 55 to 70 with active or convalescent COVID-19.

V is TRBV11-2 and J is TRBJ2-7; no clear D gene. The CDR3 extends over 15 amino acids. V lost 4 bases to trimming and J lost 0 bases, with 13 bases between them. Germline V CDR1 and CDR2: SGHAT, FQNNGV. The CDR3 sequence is CASSWFDSSSYEQYF. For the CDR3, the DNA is TGTGCCAGCAGCTGGTTTGACTCTAGCTCCTACGAGCAGTACTTC.

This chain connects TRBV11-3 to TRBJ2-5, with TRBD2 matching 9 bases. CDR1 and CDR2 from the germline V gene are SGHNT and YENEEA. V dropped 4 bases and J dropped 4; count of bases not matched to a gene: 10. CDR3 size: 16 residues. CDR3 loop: CASSSEVAGAGETQYF. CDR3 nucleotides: TGTGCCAGCAGCTCTGAGGTAGCGGGAGCGGGAGAGACCCAGTACTTC.

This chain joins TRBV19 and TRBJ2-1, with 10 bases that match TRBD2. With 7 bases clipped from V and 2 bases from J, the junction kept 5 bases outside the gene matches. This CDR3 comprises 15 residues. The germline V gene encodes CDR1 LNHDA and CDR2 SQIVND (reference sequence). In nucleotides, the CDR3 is TGTGCCAGTACCCCCGGGACTAGCGCCTACAATGAGCAGTTCTTC. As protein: CASTPGTSAYNEQFF.

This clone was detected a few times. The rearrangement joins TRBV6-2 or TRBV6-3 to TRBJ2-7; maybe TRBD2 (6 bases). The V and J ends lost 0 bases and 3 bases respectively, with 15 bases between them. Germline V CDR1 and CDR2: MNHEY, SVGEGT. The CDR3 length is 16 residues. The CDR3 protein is CASSYSPRLGNYEQYF. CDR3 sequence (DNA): TGTGCCAGCAGTTACTCCCCCCGACTAGGGAACTACGAGCAGTACTTC.

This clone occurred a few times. This CDR3 is CASSDIQDRYSNQPQHF. In nucleotides, the CDR3 is TGTGCCAGCAGTGACATACAAGACAGGTACAGCAATCAGCCCCAGCATTTT. The chain uses TRBV2 and TRBJ1-5, with a possible D match to TRBD1 (6 bases). The CDR3 is 17 residues long. Germline CDR1 SNHLY, CDR2 FYNNEI. V was clipped by 3 bases and J by 1 base, with 16 bases between them.

The CDR3 sequence: CASSPPGVANQPQHF. As DNA, the CDR3 is TGTGCCAGCTCACCTCCAGGGGTCGCAAATCAGCCCCAGCATTTT. This chain connects TRBV18 to TRBJ1-5; TRBD1 is a possible D gene (6 bases). CDR3 size: 15 residues. Germline values: CDR1 KGHSH, CDR2 LQKENI. Trimming removed 3 bases from V and 4 bases from J, with 13 bases in between.

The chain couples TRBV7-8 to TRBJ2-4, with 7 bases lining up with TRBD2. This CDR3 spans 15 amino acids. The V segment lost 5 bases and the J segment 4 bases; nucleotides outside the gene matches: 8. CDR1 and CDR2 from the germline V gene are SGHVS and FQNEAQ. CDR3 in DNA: TGTGCCAGCAGCGACACCGGGACTACAAAAAACATTCAGTACTTC. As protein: CASSDTGTTKNIQYF. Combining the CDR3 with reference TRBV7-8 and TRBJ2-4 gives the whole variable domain GAGVSQSPRYKVAKRGQDVALRCDPISGHVSLFWYQQALGQGPEFLTYFQNEAQLDKSGLPSDRFFAERPEGSVSTLKIQRTQQEDSAVYLCASSDTGTTKNIQYFGAGTRLSVL.

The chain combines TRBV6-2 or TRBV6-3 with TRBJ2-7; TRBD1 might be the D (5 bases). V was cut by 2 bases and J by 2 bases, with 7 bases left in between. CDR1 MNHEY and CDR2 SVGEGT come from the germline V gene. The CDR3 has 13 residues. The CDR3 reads CASSYQGPYEQYF. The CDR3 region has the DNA TGTGCCAGCAGTTACCAGGGTCCCTACGAGCAGTACTTC.

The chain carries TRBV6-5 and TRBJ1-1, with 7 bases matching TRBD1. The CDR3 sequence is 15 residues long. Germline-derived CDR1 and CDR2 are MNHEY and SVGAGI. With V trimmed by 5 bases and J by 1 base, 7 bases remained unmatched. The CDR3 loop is CASSKQQGRNTEAFF. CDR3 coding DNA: TGTGCCAGCAGTAAACAACAGGGGAGGAACACTGAAGCTTTCTTT.

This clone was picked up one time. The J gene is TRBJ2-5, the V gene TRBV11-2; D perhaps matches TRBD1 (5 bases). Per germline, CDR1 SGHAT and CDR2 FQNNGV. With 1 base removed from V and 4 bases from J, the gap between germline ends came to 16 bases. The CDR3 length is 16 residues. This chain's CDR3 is CASSLGQGSGRETQYF. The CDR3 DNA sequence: TGTGCCAGCAGCTTAGGGCAGGGCTCGGGTCGAGAGACCCAGTACTTC.

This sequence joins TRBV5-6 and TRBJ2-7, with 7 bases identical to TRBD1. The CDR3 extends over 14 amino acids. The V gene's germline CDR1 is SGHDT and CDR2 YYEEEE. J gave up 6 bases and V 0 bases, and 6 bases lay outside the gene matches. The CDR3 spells CASSLARGIGEQYF. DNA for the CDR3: TGTGCCAGCAGCTTGGCCAGGGGGATAGGCGAGCAGTACTTC.

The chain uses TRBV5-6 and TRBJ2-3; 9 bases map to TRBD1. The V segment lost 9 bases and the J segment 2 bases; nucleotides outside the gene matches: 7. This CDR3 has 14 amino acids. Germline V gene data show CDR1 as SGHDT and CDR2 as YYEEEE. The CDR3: CATTGTGITDTQYF. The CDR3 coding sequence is TGTGCCACCACCGGGACAGGGATCACAGATACGCAGTATTTT. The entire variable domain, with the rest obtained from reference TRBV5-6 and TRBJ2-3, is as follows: DAGVTQSPTHLIKTRGQQVTLRCSPKSGHDTVSWYQQALGQGPQFIFQYYEEEERQRGNFPDRFSGHQFPNYSSELNVNALLLGDSALYLCATTGTGITDTQYFGPGTRLTVL.

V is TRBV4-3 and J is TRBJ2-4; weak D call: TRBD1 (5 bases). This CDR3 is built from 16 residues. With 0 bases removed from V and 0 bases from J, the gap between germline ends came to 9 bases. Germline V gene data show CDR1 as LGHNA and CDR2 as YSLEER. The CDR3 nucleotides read TGCGCCAGCAGCCAAGAACACAGGCTAGCCAAAAACATTCAGTACTTC. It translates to CASSQEHRLAKNIQYF.

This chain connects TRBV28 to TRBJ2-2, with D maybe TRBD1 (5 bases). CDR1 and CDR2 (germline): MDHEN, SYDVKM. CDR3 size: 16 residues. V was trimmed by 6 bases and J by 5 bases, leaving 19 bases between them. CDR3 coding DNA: TGTGCCAGCAGCTATCTGACAGCTCCCCGAACCGGGGAGCTGTTTTTT. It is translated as CASSYLTAPRTGELFF.

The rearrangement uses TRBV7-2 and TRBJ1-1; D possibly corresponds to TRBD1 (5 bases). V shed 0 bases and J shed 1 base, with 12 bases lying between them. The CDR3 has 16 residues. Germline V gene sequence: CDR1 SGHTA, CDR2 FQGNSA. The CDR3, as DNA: TGTGCCAGCAGCTTAGCGCAAGGGGTTCAGAACACTGAAGCTTTCTTT. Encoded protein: CASSLAQGVQNTEAFF.

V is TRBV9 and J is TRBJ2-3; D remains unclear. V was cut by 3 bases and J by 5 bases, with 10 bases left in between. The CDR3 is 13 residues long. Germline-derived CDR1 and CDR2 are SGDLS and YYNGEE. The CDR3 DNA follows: TGTGCCAGCAGCGGCCATACGGGAGATACGCAGTATTTT. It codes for CASSGHTGDTQYF.

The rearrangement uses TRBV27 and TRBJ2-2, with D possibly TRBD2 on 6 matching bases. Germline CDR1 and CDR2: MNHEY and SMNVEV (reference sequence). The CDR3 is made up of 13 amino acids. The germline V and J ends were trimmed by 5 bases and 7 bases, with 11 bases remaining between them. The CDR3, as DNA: TGTGCCAGCAGTAGAGAGCGGGTCGGGGAGCTGTTTTTT. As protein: CASSRERVGELFF.

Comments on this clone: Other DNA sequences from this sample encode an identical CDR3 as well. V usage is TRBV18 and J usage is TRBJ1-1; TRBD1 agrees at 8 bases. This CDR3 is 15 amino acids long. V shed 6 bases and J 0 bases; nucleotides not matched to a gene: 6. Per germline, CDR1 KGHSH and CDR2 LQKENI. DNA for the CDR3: TGTGCCAGCTCCCCAGCGACAGGGGTGAACACTGAAGCTTTCTTT. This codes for CASSPATGVNTEAFF.

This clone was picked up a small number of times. The CDR3 here is CASSLRELGDIQYF. CDR3 in DNA: TGTGCCAGTAGTCTACGGGAATTAGGTGACATTCAGTACTTC. This chain connects TRBV19 to TRBJ2-4, with D maybe TRBD2 (5 bases). The germline gives CDR1 LNHDA, CDR2 SQIVND (reference sequence). The V and J ends lost 5 bases and 8 bases respectively, with 16 bases between them. CDR3 length: 14 amino acids.

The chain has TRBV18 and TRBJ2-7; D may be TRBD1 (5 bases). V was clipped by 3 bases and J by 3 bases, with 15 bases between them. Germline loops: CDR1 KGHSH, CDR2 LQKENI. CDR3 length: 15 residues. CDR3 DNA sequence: TGTGCCAGCTCACCTCGGTCAGGGAAGGGCTACGAGCAGTACTTC. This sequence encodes CASSPRSGKGYEQYF.

CDR3 residues: CASDRGAEAFF. The CDR3 DNA follows: TGTGCCTCCGACAGGGGTGCTGAAGCTTTCTTT. This rearrangement joins TRBV30 to TRBJ1-1, with TRBD1 identical over 8 bases. The J segment lost 6 bases and the V segment lost 7 bases, leaving 4 bases of the junction unmatched. CDR3 length: 11 residues. Germline V gene lookup returns CDR1 GTSNPN and CDR2 SVGIG (reference sequence).

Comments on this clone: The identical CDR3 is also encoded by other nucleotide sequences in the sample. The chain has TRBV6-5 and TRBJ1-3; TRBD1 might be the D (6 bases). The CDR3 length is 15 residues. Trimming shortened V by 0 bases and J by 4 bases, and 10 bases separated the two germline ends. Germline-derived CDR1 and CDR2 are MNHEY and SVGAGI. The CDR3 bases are TGTGCCAGCAGTTACTCTGCAGGGGCGGGAAACACCATATATTTT. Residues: CASSYSAGAGNTIYF.

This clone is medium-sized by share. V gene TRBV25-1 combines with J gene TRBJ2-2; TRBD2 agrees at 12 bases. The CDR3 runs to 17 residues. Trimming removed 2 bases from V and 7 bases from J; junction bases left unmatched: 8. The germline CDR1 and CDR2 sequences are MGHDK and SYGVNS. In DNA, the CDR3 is TGTGCCAGCAGTGAAAGGAGACTAGCGGGGGAGCACGGGGAGCTGTTTTTT. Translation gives CASSERRLAGEHGELFF.

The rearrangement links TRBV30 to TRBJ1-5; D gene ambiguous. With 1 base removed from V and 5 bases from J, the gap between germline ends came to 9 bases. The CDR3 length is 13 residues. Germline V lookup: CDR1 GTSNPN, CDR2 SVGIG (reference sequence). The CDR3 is CAWSGTVYQPQHF. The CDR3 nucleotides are TGTGCCTGGAGTGGGACTGTGTATCAGCCCCAGCATTTT.

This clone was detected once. CDR3 amino acids: CASSLSSQNNQPQHF. For the CDR3, the DNA is TGTGCCAGCAGCTTAAGTTCACAGAACAATCAGCCCCAGCATTTT. This sequence joins TRBV11-2 and TRBJ1-5, with no clear D. The V and J ends lost 2 bases and 3 bases respectively, with 11 bases between them. CDR3 length: 15 residues. The germline gives CDR1 SGHAT, CDR2 FQNNGV. Based on the CDR3 plus reference TRBV11-2 and TRBJ1-5, the full variable domain is EAGVAQSPRYKIIEKRQSVAFWCNPISGHATLYWYQQILGQGPKLLIQFQNNGVVDDSQLPKDRFSAERLKGVDSTLKIQPAKLEDSAVYLCASSLSSQNNQPQHFGDGTRLSIL.

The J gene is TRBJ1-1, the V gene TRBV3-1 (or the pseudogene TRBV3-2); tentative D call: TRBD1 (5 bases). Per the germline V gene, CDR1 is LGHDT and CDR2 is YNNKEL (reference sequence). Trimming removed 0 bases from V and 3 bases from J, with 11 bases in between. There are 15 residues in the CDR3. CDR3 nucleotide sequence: TGTGCCAGCAGCCAAGAACAAGGGGACTACACTGAAGCTTTCTTT. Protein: CASSQEQGDYTEAFF.

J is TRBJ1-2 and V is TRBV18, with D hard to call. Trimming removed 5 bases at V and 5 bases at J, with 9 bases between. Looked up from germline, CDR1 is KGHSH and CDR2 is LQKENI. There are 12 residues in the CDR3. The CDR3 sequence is CASSRELYGYTF. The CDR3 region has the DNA TGTGCCAGCTCAAGAGAATTGTATGGCTACACCTTC.